The clone carrying this T cell receptor beta chain was seen a few times. J lost 9 bases, V lost 3 bases, and 5 bases had no gene match. CDR1 is LGHDT, CDR2 YNNKEL, per germline (reference sequence). The CDR3 is made up of 14 amino acids. TCRdb called the RACE reads again in MiXCR, with one record for every CDR3 protein. Found here are some 400,000 distinct CDR3 sequences, 4.5% to 5.5% of them singletons; the top ten hold roughly 2.6%. These data are taken from a study of human T cells and chemical hapten exposure. Time point denoted: pre-sensitization, week 0. Described treatment: therapeutic diphenylcyclopropenone sensitization with weekly scalp DPC.

The source of this sequence is a woman in her fifties or sixties with alopecia areata. Some clones in this sample may be carry-over from other donors' samples. The source material was whole blood, sampled in connection with sensitization to the hapten diphenylcyclopropenone (DPC). The J gene is TRBJ1-6, the V gene TRBV3-1, with 7 bases fitting TRBD1. This CDR3 is CASSQTTGSSPLHF. CDR3 sequence (DNA): TGTGCCAGCAGCCAGACGACAGGGTCTTCACCCCTCCACTTT.